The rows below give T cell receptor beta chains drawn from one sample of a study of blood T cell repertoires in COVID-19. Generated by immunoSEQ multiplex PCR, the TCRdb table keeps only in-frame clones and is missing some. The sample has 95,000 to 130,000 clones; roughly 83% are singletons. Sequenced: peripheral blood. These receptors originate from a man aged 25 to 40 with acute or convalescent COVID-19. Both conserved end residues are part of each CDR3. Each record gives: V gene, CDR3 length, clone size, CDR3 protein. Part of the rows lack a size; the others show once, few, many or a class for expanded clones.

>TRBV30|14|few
CAWRPTSTGHGYTF
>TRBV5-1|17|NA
CASSFGTGGSGANVLTF
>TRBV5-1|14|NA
CASSLGASGNTIYF
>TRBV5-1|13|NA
CASSPDMNYGYTF
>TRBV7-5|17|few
CARSLVGERECDNEQFF
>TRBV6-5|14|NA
CASSFDREGYGYTF
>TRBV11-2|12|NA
CASSQQGTEQFF
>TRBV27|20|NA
CASSRRRGGSEETMQETQYF
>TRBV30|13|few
CAWSVTGFDGYTF
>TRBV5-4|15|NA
CASSSSSGSTDTQYF
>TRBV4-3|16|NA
CASSQNAGRPTGELFF
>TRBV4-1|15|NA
CASSQESGTYYEQYF
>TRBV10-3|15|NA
CAITAGLGDGETQYF
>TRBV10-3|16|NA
CATQGTSGRGTDTQYF
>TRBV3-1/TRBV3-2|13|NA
CASSPGTVYGYTF